The present entry profiles one TCR beta chain with its context. CDR1 DFQATT and CDR2 SNEGSKA come from the germline V gene (reference sequence). Trimming removed 0 bases from V and 7 bases from J; junction bases left unmatched: 9. The CDR3 spans 15 residues. MiXCR, applied by TCRdb to the PCR reads, yields one record per CDR3 protein. The sample has more than 9,000 distinct CDR3 sequences; just under 20% are singletons. These data belong to a study of molecular identifiers for immune sequencing clone quantification. The specimen was naive CD8+ T cells from blood, with Jurkat cell RNA spiked in. The subset is: FACS-sorted CD8+CD4-CCR7+CD45RA+ naive T cells. This clonotype was sampled from a human donor in good health. Some libraries in this study had Jurkat cell RNA spiked in. The chain employs TRBV20-1 and TRBJ2-3; 8 bases line up with TRBD2. Here the CDR3 DNA reads TGCAGTGCTAGAGATCCAGCGGGGGACACGCATACGCAGTATTTT. Translating gives CSARDPAGDTHTQYF.